The subject of this entry is one TCR beta chain. These data are taken from a study of blood T cell repertoires in COVID-19. This CDR3 comprises 16 residues. The germline V gene has CDR1 SGHRS and CDR2 YFSETQ. V lost 2 bases to trimming and J lost 3 bases; unmatched junction nucleotides: 4. Those enrolled in Seattle joined during active infection and were followed longitudinally afterward. TCRdb's copy holds only in-frame clones and misses some; the assay was immunoSEQ multiplex PCR. This table holds hundreds of thousands of clones, 85% to 90% found once. The TCR originated in a woman aged 25 to 39 with COVID-19, enrolled during active disease. This chain connects TRBV5-1 to TRBJ2-2; TRBD1 matches at 10 bases. Sequencing was carried out using peripheral blood. CDR3 nucleotides: TGCGCCAGCAGCTTCGCCGGGACAGGGGACACCGGGGAGCTGTTTTTT. Amino acid sequence: CASSFAGTGDTGELFF.